This paragraph covers one T cell receptor (beta chain) sequence. What it binds is unknown. Trimming pared 0 bases from V and 4 bases from J, leaving 14 bases between. The CDR3 extends over 15 amino acids. The germline CDR1 and CDR2 sequences are SGDLS and YYNGEE. This entry is derived from a study of cytomegalovirus exposure and HLA in healthy donors. Turning to the study itself: The study's early data release held around 85 million unique TCRs from HLA-typed donors.

The PCR was carried out with 60 Vbeta primers and 13 Jbeta primers. TCRdb's copy holds only in-frame clones and misses some; the assay was immunoSEQ multiplex PCR. Its table lists around 60,000 clones. Whole-study findings and limits: The dataset shows that most TCR sequences were rare, while some public TCRs occurred in many donors. Cytomegalovirus association was assigned to about 150 TCR beta chains. Three CMV-associated chains proved CMV antigen-specific in vitro.

The sequence was collected from a young woman in good health and CMV-seronegative. The V call is TRBV9, the J call TRBJ2-7; D is unresolved. The sample was PBMCs. Written as DNA, the CDR3 is TGTGCCAGCAGCGTAGGACCGGGTCCTCGTTACGAGCAGTACTTC. Amino acid sequence: CASSVGPGPRYEQYF.